A selection of T cell receptor beta chains follows, all from one sample in a study of control samples from healthy donors and cancer patients. Profiled with immunoSEQ multiplex PCR; TCRdb holds only in-frame clones, not every one. The sample contains under 200,000 clones, 90% to 95% of which appear only once. Sequencing was performed on blood. The receptor source for this set is a young woman in good health. Each CDR3 is given with its conserved first and last residue. Not every row has a clone size; where given, it reads once, few, many or a size class.

j_gene | v_gene | abundance | CDR3aa
TRBJ2-1 | TRBV24-1 | - | CATSEIGGRENNEQFF
TRBJ1-2 | TRBV5-4 | once | CASSMGRRGESIRGYTF
TRBJ2-7 | TRBV6-5 | - | CASSYGGPFYEQYF
TRBJ2-3 | TRBV20-1 | - | CSASLGSTDTQYF
TRBJ2-2 | TRBV28 | - | CASRYVGLLTGELFF
TRBJ1-6 | TRBV28 | - | CASSGGADYNSPLHF
TRBJ1-6 | TRBV4-1 | - | CASSLEQGINSPLHF
TRBJ1-3 | TRBV5-4 | - | CASSQTGASGNTIYF
TRBJ2-1 | TRBV5-1 | - | CASSFGQGFEQFF
TRBJ2-5 | TRBV4-1 | - | CASSQITPGETQYF
TRBJ2-7 | TRBV5-6 | - | CASSPTGNVYEQYF
TRBJ1-2 | TRBV4-1 | - | CASSPSQGPYYGYTF
TRBJ2-2 | TRBV4-1 | - | CASSPGPDYTGELFF
TRBJ2-7 | TRBV27 | - | CASSLLGQDIYEQYF
TRBJ1-4 | TRBV27 | - | CASSLYGGKLFF
TRBJ2-7 | TRBV18 | - | CASSPPTEYEQYF
TRBJ1-3 | TRBV28 | once | CASSPTGAGNTIYF
TRBJ2-3 | TRBV9 | - | CASSVSGGSTDTQYF
TRBJ1-2 | TRBV5-5 | - | CASSLTGLNNYGYTF
TRBJ1-3 | TRBV5-6 | - | CASSIRDSPSNTIYF
TRBJ2-5 | TRBV3-1/TRBV3-2 | - | CASSQGYRPETQYF
TRBJ2-7 | TRBV11-3 | - | CASSLSWGKHEQYF
TRBJ1-2 | TRBV14 | - | CASSQQGFYGYTF
TRBJ2-6 | TRBV7-3 | - | CASSAGQSFFSGANVLTF
TRBJ2-7 | TRBV3-1/TRBV3-2 | once | CASSPNADRLSYEQYF
TRBJ2-4 | TRBV7-8 | - | CASSGASGLAKNIQYF
TRBJ1-1 | TRBV19 | - | CASSPKQGRATEAFF
TRBJ1-4 | TRBV2 | - | CASSDWWDSQKLFF
TRBJ2-3 | TRBV7-2 | - | CASSLDGGTSGSYTQYF
TRBJ2-1 | TRBV27 | - | CASSLGSGLIWSYNEQFF
TRBJ2-7 | TRBV6-2/TRBV6-3 | once | CASTPGWGSSYEQYF
TRBJ1-2 | TRBV5-1 | - | CASSFDRVRGYTF
TRBJ2-5 | TRBV5-1 | - | CASSPGATETQYF
TRBJ2-1 | TRBV7-3 | - | CASSHLNNEQFF
TRBJ1-3 | TRBV28 | - | CASSLQQQAGNTIYF
TRBJ2-4 | TRBV7-2 | once | CASSLELGVAKNIQYF
TRBJ1-2 | TRBV7-9 | - | CASSSSGTFGYTF
TRBJ2-3 | TRBV18 | once | CASSLGLASTDTQYF
TRBJ2-1 | TRBV6-4 | few | CASSDSAGETNEQFF
TRBJ1-1 | TRBV10-1 | - | CASPWSGDRANTEAFF
TRBJ2-2 | TRBV30 | - | CAWSIGVTGELFF
TRBJ2-7 | TRBV11-2 | - | CASSPWTGYEQYF
TRBJ1-2 | TRBV28 | - | CASSYRDRGYGYTF
TRBJ2-1 | TRBV9 | few | CASSVALGTGEQFF
TRBJ1-1 | TRBV28 | once | CASSLDDMNTEAFF
TRBJ1-1 | TRBV5-6 | - | CASSYQLMNTEAFF
TRBJ1-2 | TRBV20-1 | - | CSAPHYGYTF
TRBJ2-5 | TRBV15 | - | CATSRGRETQYF
TRBJ1-5 | TRBV6-1 | once | CASSEFEYSNQPQHF
TRBJ1-5 | TRBV27 | - | CASSFGGRDSNQPQHF
TRBJ1-1 | TRBV30 | - | CAWSGDSMNTEAFF
TRBJ2-1 | TRBV5-1 | - | CASSLGGRDEVRPYNEQFF
TRBJ2-4 | TRBV30 | once | CAWRAGSPKNIQYF
TRBJ2-1 | TRBV9 | - | CASSVGRGAYNEQFF
TRBJ1-5 | TRBV28 | - | CASRDGTGYSNQPQHF
TRBJ1-5 | TRBV1 | - | CTSSQGDSYSNQPQHF
TRBJ2-2 | TRBV30 | - | CAWSVSFSGELFF
TRBJ1-5 | TRBV23-1 | - | CASSPGTGRSAQPQHF